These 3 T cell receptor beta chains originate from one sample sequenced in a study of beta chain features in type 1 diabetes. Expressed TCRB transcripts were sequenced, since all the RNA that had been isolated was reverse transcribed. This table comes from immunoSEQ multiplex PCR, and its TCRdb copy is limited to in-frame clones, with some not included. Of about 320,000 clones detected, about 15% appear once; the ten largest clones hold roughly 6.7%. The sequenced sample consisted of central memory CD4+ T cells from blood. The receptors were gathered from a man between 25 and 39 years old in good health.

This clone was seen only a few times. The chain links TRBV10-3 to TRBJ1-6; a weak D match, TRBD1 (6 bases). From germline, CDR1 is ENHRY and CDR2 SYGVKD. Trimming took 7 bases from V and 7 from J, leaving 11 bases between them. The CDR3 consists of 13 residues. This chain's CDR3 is CAINLGTNSPLHF. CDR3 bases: TGTGCCATCAACCTAGGGACAAATTCACCCCTCCACTTT.

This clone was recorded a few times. CDR3 loop: CASSETGYGYTF. The DNA of the CDR3 is TGTGCCAGCAGCGAGACAGGATATGGCTACACCTTC. This chain uses TRBV5-6 with TRBJ1-2, with TRBD1 as a possible D gene (6 bases). Germline lookup yields CDR1 SGHDT and CDR2 YYEEEE. The CDR3 consists of 12 residues. V shed 4 bases and J shed 5 bases, with 9 bases lying between them.

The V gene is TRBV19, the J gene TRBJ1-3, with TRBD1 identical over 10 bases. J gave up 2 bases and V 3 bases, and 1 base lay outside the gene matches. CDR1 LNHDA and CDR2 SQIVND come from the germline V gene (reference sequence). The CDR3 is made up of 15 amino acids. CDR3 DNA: TGTGCCAGTAGTATCGGACAGGGGGCTGGAAACACCATATATTTT. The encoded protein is CASSIGQGAGNTIYF.